This T cell receptor beta chain derives from a study of cytomegalovirus exposure and HLA in healthy donors. This clone was detected only a few times. CDR1 and CDR2 from the germline V gene are MGHRA and YSYEKL. The V gene end was trimmed by 0 bases and the J gene end by 2 bases; junction bases not matched to a gene: 4. The CDR3 totals 15 residues. The PCR had 60 Vbeta and 13 Jbeta primers. Method: immunoSEQ multiplex PCR; TCRdb's copy keeps in-frame clones and lacks some. The sample lists around 300,000 clones, approximately 84% seen once, with 2% to 2.5% in the top ten. The material sequenced was PBMCs. The rearrangement joins TRBV4-1 to TRBJ2-7; 7 positions agree with TRBD2. This receptor was identified in a woman in her forties in good health and CMV-seropositive. The CDR3 loop reads CASSQDMAGAYEQYF. The CDR3 DNA reads as TGCGCCAGCAGCCAAGATATGGCGGGAGCCTACGAGCAGTACTTC.